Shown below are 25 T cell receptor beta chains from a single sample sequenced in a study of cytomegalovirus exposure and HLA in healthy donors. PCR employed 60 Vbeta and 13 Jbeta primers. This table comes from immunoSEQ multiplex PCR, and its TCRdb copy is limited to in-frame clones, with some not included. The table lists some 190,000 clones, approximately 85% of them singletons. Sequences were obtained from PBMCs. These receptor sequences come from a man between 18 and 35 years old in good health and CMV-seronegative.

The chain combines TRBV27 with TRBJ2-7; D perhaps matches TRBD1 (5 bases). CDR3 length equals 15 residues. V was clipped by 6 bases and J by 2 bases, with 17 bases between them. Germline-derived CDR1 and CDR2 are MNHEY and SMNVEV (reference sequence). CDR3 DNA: TGTGCCAGCAGCCATTCCGACAGCCCTGCCTACGAGCAGTACTTC. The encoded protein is CASSHSDSPAYEQYF.

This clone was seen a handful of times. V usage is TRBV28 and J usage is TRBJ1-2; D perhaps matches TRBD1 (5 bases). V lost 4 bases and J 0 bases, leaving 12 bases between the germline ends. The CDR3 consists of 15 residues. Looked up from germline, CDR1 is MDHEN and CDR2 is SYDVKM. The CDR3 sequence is CASSSHRSSNYGYTF. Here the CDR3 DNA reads TGTGCCAGCAGTTCCCACAGGAGTTCTAACTATGGCTACACCTTC.

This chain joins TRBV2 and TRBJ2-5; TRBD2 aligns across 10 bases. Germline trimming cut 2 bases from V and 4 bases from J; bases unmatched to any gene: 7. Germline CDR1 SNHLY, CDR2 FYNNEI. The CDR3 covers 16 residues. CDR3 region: CASSETSGTQGETQYF. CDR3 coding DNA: TGTGCCAGCAGTGAAACTAGCGGGACGCAGGGAGAGACCCAGTACTTC.

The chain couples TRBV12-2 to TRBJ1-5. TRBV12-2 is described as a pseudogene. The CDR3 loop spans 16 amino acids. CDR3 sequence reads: CASRLLAGGVNQPQHF. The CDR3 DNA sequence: TGTGCAAGTCGCTTACTGGCCGGAGGGGTAAATCAGCCCCAGCATTTT.

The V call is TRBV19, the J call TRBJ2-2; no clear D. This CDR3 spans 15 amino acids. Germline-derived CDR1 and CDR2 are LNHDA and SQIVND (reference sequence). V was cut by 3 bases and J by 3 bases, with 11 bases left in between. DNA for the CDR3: TGTGCCAGTAGTATTGAGCGTCCCTACACCGGGGAGCTGTTTTTT. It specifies CASSIERPYTGELFF.

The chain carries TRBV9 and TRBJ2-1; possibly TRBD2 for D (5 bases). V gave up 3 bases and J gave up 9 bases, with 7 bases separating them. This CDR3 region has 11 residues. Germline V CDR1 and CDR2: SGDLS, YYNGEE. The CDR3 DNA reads TGTGCCAGCAGCGCCAGCGGTGAGCAGTTCTTC. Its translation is CASSASGEQFF.

As DNA, the CDR3 is TGCGCCAGCAGCGAGGCAGGGGGGTCACCCTACGAGCAGTACTTC. As protein: CASSEAGGSPYEQYF. The gene calls are TRBV4-3 and TRBJ2-7; D may be TRBD1 (7 bases). This CDR3 has 15 amino acids. Germline V gene lookup returns CDR1 LGHNA and CDR2 YSLEER. The V end lost 5 bases, the J end lost 2 bases, and 16 bases lay between the germline ends.

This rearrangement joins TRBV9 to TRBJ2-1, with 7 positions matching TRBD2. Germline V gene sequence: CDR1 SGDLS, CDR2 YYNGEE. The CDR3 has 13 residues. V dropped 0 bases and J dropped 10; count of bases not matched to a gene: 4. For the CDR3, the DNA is TGTGCCAGCAGCGTAGCGGGGGGTAAGGAGCAGTTCTTC. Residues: CASSVAGGKEQFF. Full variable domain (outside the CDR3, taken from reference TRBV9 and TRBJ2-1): DSGVTQTPKHLITATGQRVTLRCSPRSGDLSVYWYQQSLDQGLQFLIQYYNGEERAKGNILERFSAQQFPDLHSELNLSSLELGDSALYFCASSVAGGKEQFFGPGTRLTVL.

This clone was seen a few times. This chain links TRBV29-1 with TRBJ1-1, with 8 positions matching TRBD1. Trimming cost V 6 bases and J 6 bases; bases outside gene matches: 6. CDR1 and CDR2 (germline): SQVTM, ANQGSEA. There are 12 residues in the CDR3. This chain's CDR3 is CSVSWGQAEAFF. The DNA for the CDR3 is TGCAGCGTCTCTTGGGGACAGGCTGAAGCTTTCTTT.

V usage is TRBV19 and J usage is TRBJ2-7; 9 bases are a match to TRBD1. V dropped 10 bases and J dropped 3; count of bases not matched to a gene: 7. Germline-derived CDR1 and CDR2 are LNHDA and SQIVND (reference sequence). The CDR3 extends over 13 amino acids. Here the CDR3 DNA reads TGTGCCACCTCGGACAGGGGCGACTACGAGCAGTACTTC. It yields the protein CATSDRGDYEQYF.

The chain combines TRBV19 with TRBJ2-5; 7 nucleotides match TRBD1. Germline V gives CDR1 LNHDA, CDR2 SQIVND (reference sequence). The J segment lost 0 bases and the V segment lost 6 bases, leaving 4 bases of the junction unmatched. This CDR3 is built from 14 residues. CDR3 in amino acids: CASRRQGNQETQYF. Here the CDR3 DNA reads TGTGCCAGTAGAAGACAGGGAAACCAAGAGACCCAGTACTTC.

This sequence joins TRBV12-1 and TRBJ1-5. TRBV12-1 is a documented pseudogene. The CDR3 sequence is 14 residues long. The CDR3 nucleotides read TGTGCCAGCAGCTTGGACTTTAGCAATCAGCCCCAGCATTTT. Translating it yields CASSLDFSNQPQHF.

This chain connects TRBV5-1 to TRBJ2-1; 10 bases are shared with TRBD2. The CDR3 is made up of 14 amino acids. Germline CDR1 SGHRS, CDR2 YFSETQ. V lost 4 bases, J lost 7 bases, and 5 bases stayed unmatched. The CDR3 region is CASSITTSGNEQFF. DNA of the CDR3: TGCGCCAGCAGCATAACGACTAGCGGGAATGAGCAGTTCTTC.

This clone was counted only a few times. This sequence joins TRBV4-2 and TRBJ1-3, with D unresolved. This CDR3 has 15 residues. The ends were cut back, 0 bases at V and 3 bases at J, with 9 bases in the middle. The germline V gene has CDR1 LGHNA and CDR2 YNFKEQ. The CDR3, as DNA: TGTGCCAGCAGCCAAGAGGGCGGGGTTGGAAACACCATATATTTT. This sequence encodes CASSQEGGVGNTIYF.

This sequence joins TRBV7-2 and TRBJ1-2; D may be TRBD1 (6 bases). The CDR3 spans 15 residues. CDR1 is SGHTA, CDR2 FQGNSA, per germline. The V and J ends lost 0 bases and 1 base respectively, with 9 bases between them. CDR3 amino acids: CASSLARGHNYGYTF. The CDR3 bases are TGTGCCAGCAGCTTAGCGAGGGGACATAACTATGGCTACACCTTC.

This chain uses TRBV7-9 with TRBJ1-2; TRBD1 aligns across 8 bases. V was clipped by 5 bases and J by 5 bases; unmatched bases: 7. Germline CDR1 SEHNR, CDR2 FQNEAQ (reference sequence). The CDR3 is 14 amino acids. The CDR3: CASSARDRLYGYTF. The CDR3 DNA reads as TGTGCCAGCAGCGCCCGGGACAGGCTTTATGGCTACACCTTC.

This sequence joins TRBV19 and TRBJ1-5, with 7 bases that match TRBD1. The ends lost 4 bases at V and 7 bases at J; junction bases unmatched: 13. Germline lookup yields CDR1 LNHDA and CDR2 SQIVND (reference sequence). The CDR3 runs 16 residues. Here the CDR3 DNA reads TGTGCCAGTAGTAATCGAATCAACAGGGGACGGCAGCCCCAGCATTTT. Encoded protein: CASSNRINRGRQPQHF.

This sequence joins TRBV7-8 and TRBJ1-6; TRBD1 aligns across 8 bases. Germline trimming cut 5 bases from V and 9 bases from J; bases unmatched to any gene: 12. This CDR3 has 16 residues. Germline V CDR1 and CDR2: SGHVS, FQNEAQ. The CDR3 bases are TGTGCCAGCAGCACCATCGGACAGGGCGTAGGTTCACCCCTCCACTTT. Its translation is CASSTIGQGVGSPLHF.

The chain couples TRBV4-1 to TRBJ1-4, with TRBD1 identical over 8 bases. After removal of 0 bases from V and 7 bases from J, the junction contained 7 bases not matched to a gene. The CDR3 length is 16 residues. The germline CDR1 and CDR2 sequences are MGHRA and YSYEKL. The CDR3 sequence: CASSQDRTGRSEKLFF. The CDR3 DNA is TGCGCCAGCAGCCAAGACCGGACAGGGAGGAGTGAAAAACTGTTTTTT.

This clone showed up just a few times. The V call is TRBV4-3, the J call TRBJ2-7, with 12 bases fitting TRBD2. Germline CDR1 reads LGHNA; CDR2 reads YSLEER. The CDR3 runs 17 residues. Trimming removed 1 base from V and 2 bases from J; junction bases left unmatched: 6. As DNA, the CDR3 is TGCGCCAGCAGCCAAGCGGAACTAGCGGGGGGTCCCTACGAGCAGTACTTC. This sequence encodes CASSQAELAGGPYEQYF.

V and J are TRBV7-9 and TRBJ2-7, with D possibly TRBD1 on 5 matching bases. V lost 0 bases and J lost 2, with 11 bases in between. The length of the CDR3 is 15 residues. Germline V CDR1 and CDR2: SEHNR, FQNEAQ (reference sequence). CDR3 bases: TGTGCCAGCAGCTTAGCACCCGACAGACCCTACGAGCAGTACTTC. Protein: CASSLAPDRPYEQYF.

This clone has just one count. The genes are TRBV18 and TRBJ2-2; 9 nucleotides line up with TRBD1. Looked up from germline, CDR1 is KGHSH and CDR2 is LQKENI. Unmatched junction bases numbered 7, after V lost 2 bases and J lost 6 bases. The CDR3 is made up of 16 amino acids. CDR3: CASSPVGTGSPGELFF. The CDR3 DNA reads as TGTGCCAGCTCACCAGTCGGGACAGGGTCCCCCGGGGAGCTGTTTTTT. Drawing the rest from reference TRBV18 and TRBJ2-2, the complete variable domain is NAGVMQNPRHLVRRRGQEARLRCSPMKGHSHVYWYRQLPEEGLKFMVYLQKENIIDESGMPKERFSAEFPKEGPSILRIQQVVRGDSAAYFCASSPVGTGSPGELFFGEGSRLTVL.

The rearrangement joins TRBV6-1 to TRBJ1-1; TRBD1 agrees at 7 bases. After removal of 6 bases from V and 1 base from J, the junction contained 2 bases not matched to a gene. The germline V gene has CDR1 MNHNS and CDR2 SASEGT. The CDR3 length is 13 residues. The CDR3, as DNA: TGTGCCAGCAGACGACAGGGGAACACTGAAGCTTTCTTT. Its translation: CASRRQGNTEAFF.

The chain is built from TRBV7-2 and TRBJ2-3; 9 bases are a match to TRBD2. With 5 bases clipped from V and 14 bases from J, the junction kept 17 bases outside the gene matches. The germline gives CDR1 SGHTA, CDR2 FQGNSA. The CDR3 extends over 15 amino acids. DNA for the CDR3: TGTGCCAGCAGCCAACTTGGGCGGGAGGGCCTCGGGTTGTATTTT. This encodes CASSQLGREGLGLYF.

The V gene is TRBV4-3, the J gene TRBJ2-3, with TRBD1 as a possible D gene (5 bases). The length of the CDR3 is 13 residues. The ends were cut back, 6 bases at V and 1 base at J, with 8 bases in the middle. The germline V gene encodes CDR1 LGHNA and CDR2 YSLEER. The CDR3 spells CASSSRGTDTQYF. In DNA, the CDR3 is TGCGCCAGCAGTAGCAGGGGCACAGATACGCAGTATTTT.